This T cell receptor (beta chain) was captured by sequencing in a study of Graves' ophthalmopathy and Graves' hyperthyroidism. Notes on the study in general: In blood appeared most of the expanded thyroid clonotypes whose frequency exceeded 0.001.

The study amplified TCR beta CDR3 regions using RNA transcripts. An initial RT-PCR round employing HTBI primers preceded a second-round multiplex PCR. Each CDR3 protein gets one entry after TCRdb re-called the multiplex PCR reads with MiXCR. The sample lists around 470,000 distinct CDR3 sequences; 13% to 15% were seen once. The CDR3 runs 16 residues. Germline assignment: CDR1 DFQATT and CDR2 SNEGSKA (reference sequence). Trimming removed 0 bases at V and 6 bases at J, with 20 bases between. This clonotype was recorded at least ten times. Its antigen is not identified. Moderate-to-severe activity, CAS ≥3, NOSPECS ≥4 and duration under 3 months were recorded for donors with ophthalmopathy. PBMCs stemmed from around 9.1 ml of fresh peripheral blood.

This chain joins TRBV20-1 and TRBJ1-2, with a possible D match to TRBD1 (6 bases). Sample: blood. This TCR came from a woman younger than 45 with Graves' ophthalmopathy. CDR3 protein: CSARDSGARRLDGYTF. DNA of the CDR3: TGCAGTGCTAGAGATTCAGGGGCGAGAAGATTGGATGGCTACACCTTC.